The 10 T cell receptor beta chains presented below share a single source sample, sequenced in a study of blood T cell repertoires in COVID-19. Data came from immunoSEQ multiplex PCR; TCRdb stores just in-frame clones and leaves some out. The sample consists of roughly 180,000 clones, 75% to 90% of them appearing once. Sequenced material: peripheral blood. The receptors stem from a woman aged 55-69 years with acute or convalescent COVID-19.

The chain carries TRBV30 and TRBJ1-1; D might be TRBD1 (6 bases). Germline lookup yields CDR1 GTSNPN and CDR2 SVGIG (reference sequence). CDR3 length: 11 amino acids. CDR3 residues: CAGQMNTEAFF. DNA of the CDR3: TGTGCAGGACAGATGAACACTGAAGCTTTCTTT.

The chain employs TRBV7-8 and TRBJ2-7, with 9 bases fitting TRBD2. Germline trimming cut 5 bases from V and 2 bases from J; bases unmatched to any gene: 4. Germline assignment: CDR1 SGHVS and CDR2 FQNEAQ. The CDR3 contains 14 residues. The CDR3 spells CASSQTSGAYEQYF. The CDR3 nucleotides are TGTGCCAGCAGCCAGACTAGCGGAGCCTACGAGCAGTACTTC.

The CDR3 spells CASSVVAVPEKLFF. The CDR3 region has the DNA TGCGCCAGCAGTGTGGTTGCAGTCCCTGAAAAACTGTTTTTT. V is TRBV10-2 and J is TRBJ1-4; unclear D gene. This CDR3 region has 14 residues. Trimming took off 4 bases at V and 7 bases at J, with 13 bases between the two ends. CDR1 is WSHSY and CDR2 is SAAADI in the germline V gene.

The chain employs TRBV5-1 and TRBJ1-1; TRBD1 might be the D (6 bases). CDR1 SGHRS and CDR2 YFSETQ come from the germline V gene. The CDR3 loop spans 15 amino acids. The V and J ends lost 2 bases and 5 bases respectively, with 16 bases between them. The chain's CDR3 is CASSFSGGGRTEAFF. CDR3 in DNA: TGCGCCAGCAGCTTCTCGGGCGGGGGGCGAACTGAAGCTTTCTTT.

V usage is TRBV10-3 and J usage is TRBJ2-7; weak D call: TRBD2 (5 bases). The germline CDR1 and CDR2 sequences are ENHRY and SYGVKD. This CDR3 is 15 amino acids long. Trimming shortened V by 3 bases and J by 10 bases, and 22 bases separated the two germline ends. The CDR3 DNA reads TGTGCCATCAGTGATGTCAGTTCTCGGGGTCTTGCCCAGTACGTC. It encodes CAISDVSSRGLAQYV.

The chain links TRBV19 to TRBJ2-1; 10 bases map to TRBD2. The CDR3 is 16 amino acids. V gave up 3 bases and J gave up 6 bases; unmatched junction bases: 8. Germline CDR1 LNHDA, CDR2 SQIVND (reference sequence). CDR3 DNA: TGTGCCAGTAGTATCTTAGCGGGAGGAGGAGGCAATGAGCAGTTCTTC. As protein: CASSILAGGGGNEQFF. Based on the CDR3 plus reference TRBV19 and TRBJ2-1, the full variable domain is DGGITQSPKYLFRKEGQNVTLSCEQNLNHDAMYWYRQDPGQGLRLIYYSQIVNDFQKGDIAEGYSVSREKKESFPLTVTSAQKNPTAFYLCASSILAGGGGNEQFFGPGTRLTVL.

This clone is a singleton in its sample. The rearrangement uses TRBV10-3 and TRBJ1-2; 8 bases are shared with TRBD1. Germline V gene data show CDR1 as ENHRY and CDR2 as SYGVKD. The CDR3 contains 17 residues. Trimming cost V 2 bases and J 0 bases; bases outside gene matches: 8. The CDR3 DNA sequence: TGTGCCATCAGTGAGGGACAGGGCCCAACTTCTAACTATGGCTACACCTTC. Residues: CAISEGQGPTSNYGYTF.

The chain employs TRBV28 and TRBJ1-6; a possible D gene is TRBD1 (6 bases). V lost 10 bases and J 14 bases, leaving 21 bases between the germline ends. The CDR3 has 13 amino acids. Germline loops: CDR1 MDHEN, CDR2 SYDVKM. The CDR3 DNA is TGTGCCATCACACAGGGAGAGGGCCAAACCCTCCACTTT. It translates to CAITQGEGQTLHF.

V is TRBV4-1 and J is TRBJ1-5; D is perhaps TRBD1 (5 bases). Between the trimmed V and J ends, which lost 4 bases and 2 bases, there was a span of 18 bases. This CDR3 spans 17 amino acids. Per germline, CDR1 MGHRA and CDR2 YSYEKL. Here the CDR3 DNA reads TGCGCCAGCAGCCGAGCCGTTGGGGGGAGTGGCAATCAGCCCCAGCATTTT. It translates to CASSRAVGGSGNQPQHF.

This chain connects TRBV4-2 to TRBJ1-1, with no clear D. Germline CDR1 is LGHNA and CDR2 is YNFKEQ. The CDR3 has 15 amino acids. V was cut by 4 bases and J by 6 bases, with 18 bases left in between. CDR3 DNA: TGTGCCAGCAGCCGTACAGAACCCTCATCCCCTGAAGCTTTCTTT. The encoded protein is CASSRTEPSSPEAFF.